Each of the 32 T cell receptor beta chains below was sequenced from the same sample in a study of blood T cell repertoires in COVID-19. The assay was immunoSEQ multiplex PCR, and TCRdb's table has in-frame clones only and misses some. The data contain around 230,000 clones, 85% of them singletons. Sequenced material: peripheral blood. These receptors were collected from a man over 45 with COVID-19, enrolled during active disease.

This clone has more than one count but fewer than ten. The V gene is TRBV3-1 (or the pseudogene TRBV3-2), the J gene TRBJ2-7, with a tentative D call TRBD1 (5 bases). Trimming took 1 base from V and 2 from J, leaving 9 bases between them. CDR1 is LGHDT, CDR2 YNNKEL, per germline (reference sequence). This CDR3 is 14 amino acids long. The CDR3 loop is CASSQGRGTYEQYF. Written as DNA, the CDR3 is TGTGCCAGCAGCCAAGGTAGGGGCACCTACGAGCAGTACTTC.

The rearrangement links TRBV5-1 to TRBJ2-7; TRBD1 agrees at 10 bases. The CDR3 is 11 residues long. V lost 3 bases to trimming and J lost 11 bases; unmatched junction nucleotides: 2. Germline V CDR1 and CDR2: SGHRS, YFSETQ. Here the CDR3 DNA reads TGCGCCAGCAGCTCGGACAGGGGGGAGTACTTC. As protein: CASSSDRGEYF.

This clone was seen once. The chain couples TRBV19 to TRBJ1-5; D is unresolved. This CDR3 comprises 13 residues. The germline gives CDR1 LNHDA, CDR2 SQIVND (reference sequence). The V end was cut by 5 bases, the J end by 2 bases, with 7 bases between. CDR3 loop: CASSDGGNQPQHF. CDR3 nucleotides: TGTGCCAGTAGTGACGGGGGCAATCAGCCCCAGCATTTT.

CDR3: CASSQATRTLPYNEQFF. CDR3 in DNA: TGTGCCAGCAGCCAAGCAACAAGGACACTGCCCTACAATGAGCAGTTCTTC. The chain employs TRBV3-1 (or the pseudogene TRBV3-2) and TRBJ2-1; tentative D call: TRBD1 (5 bases). The CDR3 length is 17 residues. Looked up from germline, CDR1 is LGHDT and CDR2 is YNNKEL (reference sequence). V was shortened by 1 base and J by 2 bases, with 15 bases between the two germline ends.

This clone was found once. The CDR3 coding sequence is TGCGCCAGCAGCCGGGACACGGGGTCTGAAGCTTTCTTT. Amino acids: CASSRDTGSEAFF. J is TRBJ1-1 and V is TRBV5-1; D possibly corresponds to TRBD1 (6 bases). The V and J ends lost 4 bases and 6 bases respectively, with 13 bases between them. The CDR3 extends over 13 amino acids. Germline V lookup: CDR1 SGHRS, CDR2 YFSETQ.

This chain connects TRBV5-5 to TRBJ2-7; TRBD1 aligns across 8 bases. J was trimmed by 5 bases and V by 5 bases; bases with no gene match: 6. Looked up from germline, CDR1 is SGHKS and CDR2 is YYEKEE (reference sequence). This CDR3 contains 13 residues. CDR3 sequence (DNA): TGTGCCAGCAGGATGACAGGGGAGGACGAGCAGTACTTC. It specifies CASRMTGEDEQYF.

This chain links TRBV19 with TRBJ1-1; 9 nucleotides agree with TRBD1. Losses at the gene ends were 7 bases for V and 5 bases for J; bases not matched to a gene: 5. The CDR3 covers 13 residues. Germline values: CDR1 LNHDA, CDR2 SQIVND (reference sequence). CDR3 region: CASITGGGTEAFF. The DNA for the CDR3 is TGTGCCAGTATCACAGGGGGCGGAACTGAAGCTTTCTTT.

The V gene is TRBV28, the J gene TRBJ1-5, with D tentatively TRBD1 (6 bases). The CDR3 has 16 residues. V was clipped by 4 bases and J by 4 bases, with 17 bases between them. Germline V CDR1 and CDR2: MDHEN, SYDVKM. CDR3 sequence (DNA): TGTGCCAGCAGTTCCGCGGGGGGGGCAGGGAATCAGCCCCAGCATTTT. As protein: CASSSAGGAGNQPQHF.

The V gene is TRBV4-1, the J gene TRBJ2-3; 8 bases map to TRBD2. Germline V lookup: CDR1 MGHRA, CDR2 YSYEKL. The CDR3 contains 15 residues. The J segment lost 10 bases and the V segment lost 4 bases, leaving 13 bases of the junction unmatched. DNA for the CDR3: TGCGCCAGCAGCCCAGAACATCCAAGCGGGGGCGCGCAGTATTTT. Translating gives CASSPEHPSGGAQYF.

A single count supports this clone. The rearrangement uses TRBV27 and TRBJ2-2; TRBD1 agrees at 9 bases. The germline V gene encodes CDR1 MNHEY and CDR2 SMNVEV (reference sequence). CDR3 length: 15 amino acids. With 6 bases clipped from V and 4 bases from J, the junction kept 6 bases outside the gene matches. The CDR3 nucleotides read TGTGCCAGCAGCCGACAGGGGGTGGGCACCGGGGAGCTGTTTTTT. Amino acids: CASSRQGVGTGELFF.

This chain connects TRBV13 to TRBJ2-2; unclear D gene. V lost 2 bases and J 8 bases, leaving 6 bases between the germline ends. The length of the CDR3 is 12 residues. Germline V gene lookup returns CDR1 PRHDT and CDR2 FYEKMQ (reference sequence). DNA of the CDR3: TGTGCCAGCAGCTTATTAAAAGGGGAGCTGTTTTTT. It encodes CASSLLKGELFF. Drawing the rest from reference TRBV13 and TRBJ2-2, the complete variable domain is AAGVIQSPRHLIKEKRETATLKCYPIPRHDTVYWYQQGPGQDPQFLISFYEKMQSDKGSIPDRFSAQQFSDYHSELNMSSLELGDSALYFCASSLLKGELFFGEGSRLTVL.

J is TRBJ2-7 and V is TRBV25-1, with TRBD1 identical over 8 bases. This CDR3 has 13 residues. The J segment lost 4 bases and the V segment lost 1 base, leaving 0 bases of the junction unmatched. CDR1 is MGHDK and CDR2 is SYGVNS in the germline V gene. DNA for the CDR3: TGTGCCAGCAGTGAATGGGACAGGTACGAGCAGTACTTC. As protein: CASSEWDRYEQYF.

V is TRBV7-8 and J is TRBJ1-5, with TRBD1 as a possible D gene (5 bases). Germline V CDR1 and CDR2: SGHVS, FQNEAQ. The CDR3 sequence is 15 residues long. Between the trimmed V and J ends, which lost 4 bases and 3 bases, there was a span of 13 bases. CDR3 sequence reads: CASSSRRGYNQPQHF. The CDR3 nucleotides read TGTGCCAGCAGCTCCCGAAGGGGTTACAATCAGCCCCAGCATTTT.

The rearrangement joins TRBV27 to TRBJ2-7; D perhaps matches TRBD2 (6 bases). CDR1 is MNHEY and CDR2 is SMNVEV in the germline V gene (reference sequence). Trimming cost V 0 bases and J 4 bases, with 13 bases left between them. The CDR3 length is 15 residues. CDR3 coding DNA: TGTGCCAGCAGTTTATCGTCGGGGGTTTCGTACGAGCAGTACTTC. Translated, it gives CASSLSSGVSYEQYF.

This rearrangement joins TRBV4-1 to TRBJ2-7, with D maybe TRBD1 (5 bases). Germline loops: CDR1 MGHRA, CDR2 YSYEKL. There are 15 residues in the CDR3. V was cut by 0 bases and J by 3 bases, with 12 bases left in between. CDR3 coding DNA: TGCGCCAGCAGCCAAGATGGAGACAGAAACTACGAGCAGTACTTC. Translated, it gives CASSQDGDRNYEQYF.

This clone was picked up many times. This chain connects TRBV9 to TRBJ1-1; D is unresolved. Looked up from germline, CDR1 is SGDLS and CDR2 is YYNGEE. The CDR3 sequence is 13 residues long. Deletions cut 0 bases from V and 0 bases from J, with 3 bases between. CDR3 loop: CASSVDMNTEAFF. The CDR3 nucleotides are TGTGCCAGCAGCGTAGATATGAACACTGAAGCTTTCTTT.

The chain carries TRBV7-6 and TRBJ2-3, with 7 bases matching TRBD2. With 7 bases clipped from V and 6 bases from J, the junction kept 7 bases outside the gene matches. CDR1 SGHVS and CDR2 FNYEAQ come from the germline V gene. The CDR3 spans 13 residues. The chain's CDR3 is CASTSWGGDTQYF. CDR3 nucleotide sequence: TGTGCCAGCACCAGTTGGGGGGGTGATACGCAGTATTTT. Full variable domain (outside the CDR3, taken from reference TRBV7-6 and TRBJ2-3): GAGVSQSPRYKVTKRGQDVALRCDPISGHVSLYWYRQALGQGPEFLTYFNYEAQQDKSGLPNDRFSAERPEGSISTLTIQRTEQRDSAMYRCASTSWGGDTQYFGPGTRLTVL.

The chain couples TRBV28 to TRBJ2-1, with D possibly TRBD1 on 5 matching bases. CDR3 length equals 13 residues. V dropped 7 bases and J dropped 2 bases, with 9 bases sitting between them. Germline CDR1 is MDHEN and CDR2 is SYDVKM. Written as DNA, the CDR3 is TGTGCCAGCATGATGGACACCTACAATGAGCAGTTCTTC. Its protein product is CASMMDTYNEQFF.

The chain combines TRBV24-1 with TRBJ2-7; 10 nucleotides line up with TRBD1. CDR1 and CDR2 from the germline V gene are KGHDR and SFDVKD. The V gene end was trimmed by 5 bases and the J gene end by 5 bases; junction bases not matched to a gene: 8. The length of the CDR3 is 15 residues. The DNA for the CDR3 is TGTGCCACCAGTGTTGGGGGGACAGGGGACGACGAGCAGTACTTC. Translating it yields CATSVGGTGDDEQYF.

The V and J genes are TRBV12-3 or TRBV12-4 and TRBJ2-3; perhaps TRBD2 as D (6 bases). V was shortened by 6 bases and J by 2 bases, with 9 bases between the two germline ends. This CDR3 has 13 residues. CDR3 amino acids: CASRRTTTDTQYF. CDR3 in DNA: TGTGCCAGCAGACGGACTACCACAGATACGCAGTATTTT.

This sequence joins TRBV5-1 and TRBJ1-1, with TRBD1 matching 10 bases. The germline V gene encodes CDR1 SGHRS and CDR2 YFSETQ. V lost 4 bases to trimming and J lost 4 bases; unmatched junction nucleotides: 7. This CDR3 comprises 15 residues. The CDR3 bases are TGCGCCAGCAGCCGTCGACAGGGGGCAGGCACTGAAGCTTTCTTT. Translated, it gives CASSRRQGAGTEAFF.

The rearrangement uses TRBV24-1 and TRBJ2-1; no clear D gene. Trimming removed 3 bases from V and 8 bases from J, with 7 bases in between. CDR3 length: 12 residues. Germline CDR1 and CDR2: KGHDR and SFDVKD. CDR3 in amino acids: CATSDRSDEQFF. CDR3 in DNA: TGTGCCACCAGTGATCGGAGCGATGAGCAGTTCTTC.

J is TRBJ2-3 and V is TRBV9; TRBD2 agrees at 14 bases. The CDR3 covers 18 residues. The V and J ends lost 3 bases and 2 bases, in that order; junction bases with no gene match: 8. Per the germline V gene, CDR1 is SGDLS and CDR2 is YYNGEE. DNA for the CDR3: TGTGCCAGCAGCGCGGCCCGACTAGCGGGGGGGATCACAGATACGCAGTATTTT. Protein product: CASSAARLAGGITDTQYF. The full variable domain, completed using reference TRBV9 and TRBJ2-3, is DSGVTQTPKHLITATGQRVTLRCSPRSGDLSVYWYQQSLDQGLQFLIQYYNGEERAKGNILERFSAQQFPDLHSELNLSSLELGDSALYFCASSAARLAGGITDTQYFGPGTRLTVL.

The chain links TRBV5-4 to TRBJ2-7, with 8 bases aligning to TRBD2. The V gene's germline CDR1 is SGHNT and CDR2 YYREEE (reference sequence). The J segment lost 0 bases and the V segment lost 4 bases, leaving 6 bases of the junction unmatched. The CDR3 extends over 15 amino acids. CDR3 residues: CASSIRGGSSYEQYF. The CDR3 nucleotides read TGTGCCAGCAGCATCCGCGGGGGGAGCTCCTACGAGCAGTACTTC.

V usage is TRBV10-3 and J usage is TRBJ1-2, with D perhaps matching TRBD1 (5 bases). Trimming stripped 6 bases from V and 0 bases from J, with 17 bases between. In germline, CDR1 is ENHRY, CDR2 SYGVKD. The CDR3 has 16 residues. CDR3 residues: CAIRGGHIASNYGYTF. The CDR3 nucleotides read TGTGCCATCAGGGGGGGTCACATAGCCTCTAACTATGGCTACACCTTC.

The chain employs TRBV3-1 (or the pseudogene TRBV3-2) and TRBJ2-7; D is perhaps TRBD1 (6 bases). The germline CDR1 and CDR2 sequences are LGHDT and YNNKEL (reference sequence). The CDR3 runs 15 residues. Trimming took 5 bases from V and 1 from J, leaving 15 bases between them. Here the CDR3 reads CASSGGQLESYEQYF. Here the CDR3 DNA reads TGTGCCAGCAGCGGCGGACAGTTGGAATCCTACGAGCAGTACTTC.

The chain combines TRBV18 with TRBJ2-7, with D perhaps matching TRBD2 (6 bases). The CDR3 has 13 amino acids. Germline loops: CDR1 KGHSH, CDR2 LQKENI. Trimming stripped 3 bases from V and 8 bases from J, with 14 bases between. CDR3 DNA sequence: TGTGCCAGCTCACCTAGCGGACTACTTCAGCAGTACTTC. Its translation: CASSPSGLLQQYF.

This clone was observed a handful of times. The CDR3 bases are TGTGCCACCAGCCAGGGACAGATAAATCCCTACGAGCAGTACTTC. This encodes CATSQGQINPYEQYF. The J gene is TRBJ2-7, the V gene TRBV15; 7 nucleotides match TRBD1. Germline V gene sequence: CDR1 LNHNV, CDR2 YYDKDF (reference sequence). The CDR3 extends over 15 amino acids. Trimming took 5 bases from V and 2 from J; bases not matched to a gene: 9.

V gene TRBV5-1 combines with J gene TRBJ2-2; 9 nucleotides match TRBD1. Germline V lookup: CDR1 SGHRS, CDR2 YFSETQ. This CDR3 contains 15 residues. Trimming at V came to 4 bases and at J to 6 bases, leaving 7 bases not matched to a gene. CDR3 DNA sequence: TGCGCCAGCAGCGATACGGGACAGGGTGCCGGGGAGCTGTTTTTT. The encoded protein is CASSDTGQGAGELFF.

This sequence joins TRBV19 and TRBJ1-5; D uncertain. This CDR3 has 14 amino acids. Germline lookup yields CDR1 LNHDA and CDR2 SQIVND (reference sequence). Between the trimmed V and J ends, which lost 6 bases and 2 bases, there was a span of 11 bases. The CDR3 nucleotides are TGTGCCAGTAGCGGAGGGAAGGGCAATCAGCCCCAGCATTTT. Its translation: CASSGGKGNQPQHF. Full variable domain (missing parts from reference TRBV19 and TRBJ1-5): DGGITQSPKYLFRKEGQNVTLSCEQNLNHDAMYWYRQDPGQGLRLIYYSQIVNDFQKGDIAEGYSVSREKKESFPLTVTSAQKNPTAFYLCASSGGKGNQPQHFGDGTRLSIL.

The CDR3 spells CASSERLPSSYNEQFF. In nucleotides, the CDR3 is TGTGCCAGCAGTGAACGCCTACCTAGCTCCTACAATGAGCAGTTCTTC. V gene TRBV2 combines with J gene TRBJ2-1; D not resolved. The CDR3 contains 16 residues. The germline V gene has CDR1 SNHLY and CDR2 FYNNEI. V was cut by 2 bases and J by 0 bases, with 11 bases left in between.

V usage is TRBV4-1 and J usage is TRBJ2-2; D perhaps matches TRBD1 (6 bases). This CDR3 contains 13 residues. Per germline, CDR1 MGHRA and CDR2 YSYEKL. Between the trimmed V and J ends, which lost 4 bases and 8 bases, there was a span of 11 bases. The CDR3, as DNA: TGCGCCAGCAGCCTCGAAGGGGGAGGGGAGCTGTTTTTT. Residues: CASSLEGGGELFF.